This T cell receptor beta chain was identified during a study of response to subunit inactivated influenza vaccine. Notes on the study in general: That few new T cells are recruited by each seasonal influenza vaccination was the authors' suggestion.

To note about this clonotype: Its antigen is currently unknown.

TCRdb independently ran MiXCR on the RT-PCR reads; one entry per CDR3 protein. The sample includes around 500,000 distinct CDR3 sequences, approximately 11% of them seen just once. The CDR3 has 13 amino acids. V was clipped by 6 bases and J by 0 bases, with 12 bases between them. The germline V gene has CDR1 DFQATT and CDR2 SNEGSKA (reference sequence). The chain combines TRBV20-1 with TRBJ2-7, with a tentative D call TRBD1 (5 bases). This TCR came from a middle-aged man who received an inactivated influenza vaccine. This material consisted of PBMCs from blood, taken more than 35 days after vaccination. The CDR3 nucleotides are TGCAGTGCCATGGTCAGGGCCTCCTACGAGCAGTACTTC. Protein sequence: CSAMVRASYEQYF.